The 12 T cell receptor beta chains listed next were all sequenced from one sample in a study of T cells in Graves' hyperthyroidism and ophthalmopathy. Amplification of TCR beta CDR3 regions used RNA as the template. Initially, a first-round RT-PCR of the TCR CDR3 employed the HTBI primer set. TCRdb redid the calling of the multiplex PCR reads with MiXCR, one entry per CDR3 protein. The profile shows around 400,000 distinct CDR3 sequences, over 12% of them singletons. The sequenced sample was blood. All receptors come from a woman aged 55-69 years with Graves' ophthalmopathy.

This clonotype was counted many times. V is TRBV30 and J is TRBJ1-5; no definite D call. Germline V CDR1 and CDR2: GTSNPN, SVGIG (reference sequence). The CDR3 totals 13 residues. Trimming left V 2 bases short and J 6 bases short, with 11 bases between. CDR3 loop: CAWSSRAAQPQHF. The CDR3 DNA reads TGTGCCTGGAGTAGTAGGGCGGCTCAGCCCCAGCATTTT.

The sample holds a few counts of this clonotype. V and J are TRBV5-1 and TRBJ1-6; 8 nucleotides agree with TRBD1. V shed 0 bases and J 9 bases; nucleotides not matched to a gene: 5. The CDR3 consists of 15 residues. Germline CDR1 reads SGHRS; CDR2 reads YFSETQ. The CDR3 is CASSLDQGARSPLHF. The CDR3 region has the DNA TGCGCCAGCAGCTTGGATCAGGGGGCGCGTTCACCCCTCCACTTT.

This clonotype was seen at least ten times. The chain combines TRBV20-1 with TRBJ2-1; the match to TRBD2 covers 9 bases. V lost 4 bases and J lost 9; bases outside the gene matches: 10. Germline CDR1 is DFQATT and CDR2 is SNEGSKA (reference sequence). This CDR3 region has 14 residues. The CDR3: CSAKRASGEGEQFF. Written as DNA, the CDR3 is TGCAGTGCTAAGCGGGCTAGCGGGGAGGGTGAGCAGTTCTTC.

At least ten counts were recorded for this clonotype. The rearrangement uses TRBV28 and TRBJ2-1; 10 bases map to TRBD2. CDR3 length equals 14 residues. Germline CDR1 and CDR2: MDHEN and SYDVKM. V was clipped by 11 bases and J by 4 bases; unmatched bases: 8. The CDR3 DNA reads TGTGCCTTGGGAGGGACTAGCGATTACAATGAGCAGTTCTTC. It yields the protein CALGGTSDYNEQFF.

This clonotype was detected many times. The rearrangement uses TRBV28 and TRBJ2-5, with D possibly matching TRBD2 (6 bases). V was pared by 6 bases and J by 7 bases, with 21 bases between. The V gene's germline CDR1 is MDHEN and CDR2 SYDVKM. The CDR3 totals 15 residues. DNA for the CDR3: TGTGCCAGCAGCCATGTGGGGGTCCGGGGAGGGACCCAGTACTTC. It encodes CASSHVGVRGGTQYF. The full variable domain, its missing parts supplied by reference TRBV28 and TRBJ2-5, is DVKVTQSSRYLVKRTGEKVFLECVQDMDHENMFWYRQDPGLGLRLIYFSYDVKMKEKGDIPEGYSVSREKKERFSLILESASTNQTSMYLCASSHVGVRGGTQYFGPGTRLLVL.

In DNA, the CDR3 is TGTGCCAGCAAGCCCGGGACTAGCGGGAGCGAGACCCAGTACTTC. It codes for CASKPGTSGSETQYF. The V and J genes are TRBV2 and TRBJ2-5; the match to TRBD2 covers 14 bases. CDR1 and CDR2 (germline): SNHLY, FYNNEI. The CDR3 covers 15 residues. V dropped 7 bases and J dropped 5; count of bases not matched to a gene: 6.

In its sample, this clonotype was seen a few times. This may be a read error: a much more frequent sequence differs by one nucleotide. The CDR3 loop is CASRAGGPSSGANVLAF. The CDR3 DNA is TGTGCCAGCAGAGCGGGCGGGCCATCCTCTGGGGCCAACGTCCTGGCTTTC. The chain uses TRBV28 and TRBJ2-6, with D maybe TRBD2 (6 bases). CDR1 and CDR2 (germline): MDHEN, SYDVKM. The CDR3 spans 17 residues.

The sample holds many counts of this clonotype. The rearrangement uses TRBV28 and TRBJ1-3, with D hard to call. The V gene's germline CDR1 is MDHEN and CDR2 SYDVKM. V was cut by 6 bases and J by 0 bases, with 9 bases left in between. The CDR3 is 14 residues long. Here the CDR3 DNA reads TGTGCCAGCAGGATGCGGGGCTCTGGAAACACCATATATTTT. Its protein product is CASRMRGSGNTIYF. The entire variable domain, with the rest obtained from reference TRBV28 and TRBJ1-3, is as follows: DVKVTQSSRYLVKRTGEKVFLECVQDMDHENMFWYRQDPGLGLRLIYFSYDVKMKEKGDIPEGYSVSREKKERFSLILESASTNQTSMYLCASRMRGSGNTIYFGEGSWLTVV.

For this clonotype: One base away lies a much larger clone, so this may be a sequencing read error. The chain links TRBV30 to TRBJ2-3; 9 nucleotides agree with TRBD2. CDR3 size: 16 residues. Germline V gene sequence: CDR1 GTSNPN, CDR2 SVGIG (reference sequence). The CDR3 nucleotides are TGTGCCCGGAGTCAAAGGGCGGGAGGGCCCTCAGATACGCAGTATTTT. This encodes CARSQRAGGPSDTQYF.

In this sample, this clonotype turned up many times. V is TRBV6-1 and J is TRBJ2-5; D tentatively reads TRBD1 or TRBD2 (5 bases each). The CDR3 has 15 amino acids. Trimming pared 7 bases from V and 4 bases from J, leaving 19 bases between. Germline CDR1 MNHNS, CDR2 SASEGT. CDR3: CASTSMGVSRETQYF. DNA of the CDR3: TGTGCCAGCACAAGCATGGGGGTCAGTAGAGAGACCCAGTACTTC.

The chain links TRBV27 to TRBJ1-1, with D unclear. Germline loops: CDR1 MNHEY, CDR2 SMNVEV (reference sequence). CDR3 length: 13 residues. Between the trimmed V and J ends, which lost 0 bases and 8 bases, there was a span of 10 bases. CDR3 DNA: TGTGCCAGCAGTTTATCGACGCCTGTCGAAGCTTTCTTT. Amino acid sequence: CASSLSTPVEAFF.

This clonotype has more than one count but fewer than ten. The chain links TRBV3-1 to TRBJ1-1; no firm D call. V was cut by 4 bases and J by 1 base, with 13 bases left in between. Germline V CDR1 and CDR2: LGHDT, YNNKEL (reference sequence). This CDR3 is 15 amino acids long. The CDR3 DNA follows: TGTGCCAGCAGCCCCCCCGGAAACTCGAACACTGAAGCTTTCTTT. Amino acid sequence: CASSPPGNSNTEAFF.